This T cell receptor beta chain was recorded in a study of early T cells in non-severe SARS-CoV-2 infection. Study information: Sequencing was performed on bulk RNA from unsorted whole blood, leaving chains unpaired.

The study's findings and limits: Database matching using VDJdb favored anti-spike CD8 responses, with private and CD4 specificities left missing.

The table lists this clonotype with many counts. Its antigen is currently unknown. Unique molecular identifiers were added to individual cDNA molecules. A single record per CDR3 protein comes from TCRdb applying MiXCR to the 5' RACE reads. The table has under 85,000 distinct CDR3 sequences, roughly a tenth seen once. In germline, CDR1 is MNHNS, CDR2 SASEGT. The CDR3 has 17 amino acids. Deletions cut 4 bases from V and 3 bases from J, with 19 bases between. This chain uses TRBV6-1 with TRBJ2-4; no definite D call. This receptor was obtained from an adult who was a healthcare worker with PCR-confirmed SARS-CoV-2 infection or an uninfected control (not recorded which). The specimen was whole blood. The CDR3 reads CASSVVQSASGKNIQYF. The CDR3 DNA is TGTGCCAGCAGTGTGGTCCAGTCTGCCTCTGGCAAAAACATTCAGTACTTC.